This TCR beta chain was found in a study of prognosis after radiotherapy for stage I lung cancer. Germline V gene lookup returns CDR1 GTSNPN and CDR2 SVGIG (reference sequence). The CDR3 consists of 11 residues. The V gene lost 5 bases and the J gene lost 1 base, with 5 bases spanning the gap. Starting from genomic DNA, TCR beta CDR3 was amplified through two-round multiplex PCR. The first PCR round targeted every TRBV and TRBJ gene with specific primers. TCRdb re-called the multiplex PCR reads through MiXCR, storing one row per CDR3 protein. The repertoire has some 38,000 distinct CDR3 sequences, around 24% of them found once; the top ten carry about 25%. This clonotype was counted at least ten times.

The V call is TRBV30, the J call TRBJ1-1; D gene unclear. The source was PBMCs, collected before or after stereotactic body radiation therapy (not recorded which). This clonotype was obtained from a donor aged 50 or older with non-small cell lung cancer. This chain's CDR3 is CAWLGNTEAFF. CDR3 DNA sequence: TGTGCCTGGCTTGGGAACACTGAAGCTTTCTTT.